This entry lists 4 T cell receptor beta chains sequenced from one sample in a study of cytomegalovirus exposure and HLA in healthy donors. PCR involved 60 Vbeta and 13 Jbeta primers. Profiling relied on immunoSEQ multiplex PCR, and the TCRdb table lists in-frame clones only, not all of them. The sample records more than 150,000 clones, approximately 81% being singletons. The sequencing input was PBMCs. These receptors were taken from a woman aged 18-29 years in good health and CMV-seronegative.

This clone appeared a single time. The chain couples TRBV7-9 to TRBJ1-5, with D hard to call. The CDR3 is 15 amino acids. Germline-derived CDR1 and CDR2 are SEHNR and FQNEAQ (reference sequence). The V end lost 1 base, the J end lost 6 bases, and 13 bases lay between the germline ends. The CDR3 coding sequence is TGTGCCAGCAGCTTAGATGGGAGAATTGGTCAGCCCCAGCATTTT. It encodes CASSLDGRIGQPQHF.

The V and J genes are TRBV28 and TRBJ1-4; 9 bases are shared with TRBD1. The CDR3 loop spans 14 amino acids. Trimming cost V 6 bases and J 8 bases; bases outside gene matches: 7. The germline gives CDR1 MDHEN, CDR2 SYDVKM. CDR3 nucleotide sequence: TGTGCCAGCAGGCGGGACAGGGTAGGCGAAAAACTGTTTTTT. It codes for CASRRDRVGEKLFF.

There are a few counts of this clone. The chain couples TRBV6-5 to TRBJ2-5; TRBD2 matches 13 bases. This CDR3 has 15 residues. V shed 5 bases, J shed 5 bases, and the junction held 5 bases outside the gene matches. Germline CDR1 reads MNHEY; CDR2 reads SVGAGI. CDR3 DNA: TGTGCCAGCAGTCCGACTAGCGGGAGGCTGGAGACCCAGTACTTC. The encoded protein is CASSPTSGRLETQYF.

This rearrangement joins TRBV28 to TRBJ1-1, with 7 bases matching TRBD1. The CDR3 sequence is 16 residues long. V dropped 4 bases and J dropped 3; count of bases not matched to a gene: 11. Germline CDR1 is MDHEN and CDR2 is SYDVKM. The CDR3 DNA reads as TGTGCCAGCAGTTCGTCCGGGAGGGGGCGGGACACTGAAGCTTTCTTT. It encodes CASSSSGRGRDTEAFF.